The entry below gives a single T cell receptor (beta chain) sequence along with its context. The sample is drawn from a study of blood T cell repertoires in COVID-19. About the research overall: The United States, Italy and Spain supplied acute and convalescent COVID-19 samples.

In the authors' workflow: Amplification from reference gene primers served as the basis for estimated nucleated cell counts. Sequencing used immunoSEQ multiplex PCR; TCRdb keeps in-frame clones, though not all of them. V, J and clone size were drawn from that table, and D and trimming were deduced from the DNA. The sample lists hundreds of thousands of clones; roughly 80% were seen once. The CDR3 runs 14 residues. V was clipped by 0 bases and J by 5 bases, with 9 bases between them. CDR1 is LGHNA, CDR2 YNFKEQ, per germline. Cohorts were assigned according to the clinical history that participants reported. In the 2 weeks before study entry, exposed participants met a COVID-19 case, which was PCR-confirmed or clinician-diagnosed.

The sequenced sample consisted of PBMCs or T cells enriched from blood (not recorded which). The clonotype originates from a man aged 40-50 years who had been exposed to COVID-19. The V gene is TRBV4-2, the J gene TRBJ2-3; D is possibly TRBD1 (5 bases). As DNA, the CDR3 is TGTGCCAGCAGCCAAGAGCCCAGGGAAGATACGCAGTATTTT. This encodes CASSQEPREDTQYF.